The 14 T cell receptor beta chains in this list originate from one sample, sequenced in a study of CD8 T cells in Susac syndrome. RNA, at roughly 0.45 to 1 ug, was reverse transcribed with random hexamers. TCRdb analysed the immunoSEQ multiplex PCR reads with MiXCR anew, one entry per CDR3 protein. The sample holds under 200,000 distinct CDR3 sequences; roughly 94% are singletons and the top ten take more than 0.095%. Material for sequencing was CD4+ T cells from PBMCs. Receptors originate from a human donor with Susac syndrome.

The CDR3 spells CASSPARNQPQHF. Written as DNA, the CDR3 is TGTGCCAGCAGTCCAGCCAGGAATCAGCCCCAGCATTTT. The chain uses TRBV12-3 or TRBV12-4 and TRBJ1-5; no clear D. The CDR3 loop spans 13 amino acids. V lost 5 bases and J 4 bases, leaving 9 bases between the germline ends.

The CDR3 spells CASSLEGLEGWGGTQYF. CDR3 DNA: TGTGCCAGCAGCTTAGAGGGACTAGAGGGTTGGGGCGGGACCCAGTACTTC. The chain uses TRBV7-2 and TRBJ2-5; 8 nucleotides match TRBD2. CDR1 is SGHTA, CDR2 FQGNSA, per germline. Trimming cost V 1 base and J 7 bases; bases outside gene matches: 14. This CDR3 has 17 residues.

V is TRBV29-1 and J is TRBJ1-2; TRBD1 matches 9 bases. The CDR3 extends over 13 amino acids. The V gene's germline CDR1 is SQVTM and CDR2 ANQGSEA. V was clipped by 4 bases and J by 4 bases; unmatched bases: 4. The CDR3 loop is CSVALGQGYGYTF. For the CDR3, the DNA is TGCAGCGTTGCCCTGGGACAGGGCTATGGCTACACCTTC.

CDR3 in amino acids: CASSHARDSNIQYF. For the CDR3, the DNA is TGCGCCAGCAGCCACGCCCGGGACTCAAACATTCAGTACTTC. The rearrangement uses TRBV4-3 and TRBJ2-4; D perhaps matches TRBD2 (6 bases). This CDR3 spans 14 amino acids. From germline, CDR1 is LGHNA and CDR2 YSLEER. With 3 bases removed from V and 6 bases from J, the gap between germline ends came to 12 bases.

The chain is built from TRBV7-9 and TRBJ2-5; a weak D match, TRBD1 (6 bases). Germline CDR1 SEHNR, CDR2 FQNEAQ (reference sequence). The CDR3 totals 14 residues. Trimming shortened V by 7 bases and J by 4 bases, and 16 bases separated the two germline ends. CDR3 DNA sequence: TGTGCCAGCACCCTTACAGGGATTGGAGAGACCCAGTACTTC. Protein sequence: CASTLTGIGETQYF.

This chain connects TRBV3-1 to TRBJ2-5; D remains unclear. Between the trimmed V and J ends, which lost 1 base and 5 bases, there was a span of 5 bases. Germline V lookup: CDR1 LGHDT, CDR2 YNNKEL (reference sequence). This CDR3 has 12 amino acids. The CDR3 region has the DNA TGTGCCAGCAGCCAAGTTGACGAGACCCAGTACTTC. Translated: CASSQVDETQYF.

This chain joins TRBV29-1 and TRBJ2-6; 7 bases agree with TRBD2. Germline values: CDR1 SQVTM, CDR2 ANQGSEA. Unmatched junction bases numbered 0, after V lost 4 bases and J lost 0 bases. This CDR3 contains 14 residues. The CDR3 is CSVGGGSGANVLTF. CDR3 DNA sequence: TGCAGCGTTGGGGGGGGCTCTGGGGCCAACGTCCTGACTTTC.

The chain recombines TRBV2 with TRBJ2-1, with TRBD1 identical over 9 bases. This CDR3 spans 17 amino acids. CDR1 and CDR2 (germline): SNHLY, FYNNEI. V trimming: 2 bases; J trimming: 5 bases; junction bases outside the gene matches: 10. CDR3 loop: CASSERRRGTGNNEQFF. The DNA for the CDR3 is TGTGCCAGCAGTGAAAGGCGGCGGGGGACAGGGAACAATGAGCAGTTCTTC.

This chain uses TRBV20-1 with TRBJ2-3, with 11 bases that match TRBD2. Trimming at V came to 3 bases and at J to 0 bases, leaving 5 bases not matched to a gene. This CDR3 has 16 residues. The V gene's germline CDR1 is DFQATT and CDR2 SNEGSKA (reference sequence). CDR3 loop: CSASSSGGGSTDTQYF. The CDR3 DNA reads as TGCAGTGCTAGTAGTAGCGGGGGGGGCAGCACAGATACGCAGTATTTT.

The rearrangement links TRBV28 to TRBJ2-5; 8 nucleotides agree with TRBD2. The CDR3 covers 14 residues. Unmatched junction bases numbered 8, after V lost 6 bases and J lost 5 bases. Germline CDR1 reads MDHEN; CDR2 reads SYDVKM. This chain's CDR3 is CASSLSGTDETQYF. The CDR3 DNA reads TGTGCCAGCAGCCTTAGCGGGACTGACGAGACCCAGTACTTC.

This chain links TRBV2 with TRBJ2-7; 7 bases agree with TRBD2. The CDR3 runs to 17 residues. In germline, CDR1 is SNHLY, CDR2 FYNNEI. Trimming cost V 1 base and J 5 bases; bases outside gene matches: 14. The DNA for the CDR3 is TGTGCCAGCAGTGAAGATGGTCATTCGAGCGGGGCGGACGAGCAGTACTTC. Translated, it gives CASSEDGHSSGADEQYF.

Written as DNA, the CDR3 is TGCGCCAGCAGCCAAGAAGGGGCTAGCGAGCAGTACTTC. Translated: CASSQEGASEQYF. The rearrangement links TRBV4-3 to TRBJ2-7; a weak D match, TRBD1 (5 bases). The CDR3 length is 13 residues. V was pared by 0 bases and J by 6 bases, with 9 bases between. Germline CDR1 reads LGHNA; CDR2 reads YSLEER.

This chain joins TRBV5-8 and TRBJ2-1; 8 bases fit TRBD1. The CDR3 extends over 14 amino acids. Trimming took 2 bases from V and 7 from J; bases not matched to a gene: 5. The V gene's germline CDR1 is SGHTS and CDR2 YDEGEE. In DNA form, the CDR3 reads TGTGCCAGCAGCTTAGGACAGGGAGTGAATGAGCAGTTCTTC. Encoded protein: CASSLGQGVNEQFF.

The V and J genes are TRBV20-1 and TRBJ1-5; D perhaps matches TRBD1 (5 bases). The CDR3 length is 15 residues. CDR1 DFQATT and CDR2 SNEGSKA come from the germline V gene (reference sequence). Trimming removed 2 bases at V and 5 bases at J, with 16 bases between. CDR3 DNA: TGCAGTGCTAGACCAGGGAGTAAGGGCGATCAGCCCCAGCATTTT. It specifies CSARPGSKGDQPQHF.